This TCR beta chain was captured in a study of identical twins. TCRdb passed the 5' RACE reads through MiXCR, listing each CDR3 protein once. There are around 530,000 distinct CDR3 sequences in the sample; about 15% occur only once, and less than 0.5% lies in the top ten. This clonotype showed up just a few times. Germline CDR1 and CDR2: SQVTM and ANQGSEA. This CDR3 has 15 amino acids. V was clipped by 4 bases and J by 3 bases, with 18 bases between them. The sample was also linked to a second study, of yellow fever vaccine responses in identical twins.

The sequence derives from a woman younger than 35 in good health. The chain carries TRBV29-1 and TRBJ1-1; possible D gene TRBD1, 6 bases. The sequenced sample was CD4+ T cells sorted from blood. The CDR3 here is CSVGTQPGADTEAFF. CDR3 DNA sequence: TGCAGCGTTGGGACCCAACCAGGGGCGGACACTGAAGCTTTCTTT.